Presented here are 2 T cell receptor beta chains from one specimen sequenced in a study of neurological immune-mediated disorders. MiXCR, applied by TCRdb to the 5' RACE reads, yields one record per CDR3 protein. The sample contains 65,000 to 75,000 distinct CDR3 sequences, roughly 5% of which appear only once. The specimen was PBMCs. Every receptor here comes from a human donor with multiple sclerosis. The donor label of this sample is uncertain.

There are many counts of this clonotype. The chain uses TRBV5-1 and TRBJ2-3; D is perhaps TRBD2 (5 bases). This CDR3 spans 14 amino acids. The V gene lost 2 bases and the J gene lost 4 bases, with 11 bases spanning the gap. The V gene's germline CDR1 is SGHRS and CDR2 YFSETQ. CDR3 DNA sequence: TGCGCCAGCAGCTTCCTCGGAGGCCCAGATACGCAGTATTTT. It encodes CASSFLGGPDTQYF. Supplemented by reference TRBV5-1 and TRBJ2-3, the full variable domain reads KAGVTQTPRYLIKTRGQQVTLSCSPISGHRSVSWYQQTPGQGLQFLFEYFSETQRNKGNFPGRFSGRQFSNSRSEMNVSTLELGDSALYLCASSFLGGPDTQYFGPGTRLTVL.

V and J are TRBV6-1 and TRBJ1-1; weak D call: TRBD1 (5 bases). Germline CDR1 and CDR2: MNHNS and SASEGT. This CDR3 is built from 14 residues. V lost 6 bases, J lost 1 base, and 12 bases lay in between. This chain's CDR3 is CASRETAENTEAFF. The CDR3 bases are TGTGCCAGCAGGGAGACAGCCGAGAACACTGAAGCTTTCTTT.